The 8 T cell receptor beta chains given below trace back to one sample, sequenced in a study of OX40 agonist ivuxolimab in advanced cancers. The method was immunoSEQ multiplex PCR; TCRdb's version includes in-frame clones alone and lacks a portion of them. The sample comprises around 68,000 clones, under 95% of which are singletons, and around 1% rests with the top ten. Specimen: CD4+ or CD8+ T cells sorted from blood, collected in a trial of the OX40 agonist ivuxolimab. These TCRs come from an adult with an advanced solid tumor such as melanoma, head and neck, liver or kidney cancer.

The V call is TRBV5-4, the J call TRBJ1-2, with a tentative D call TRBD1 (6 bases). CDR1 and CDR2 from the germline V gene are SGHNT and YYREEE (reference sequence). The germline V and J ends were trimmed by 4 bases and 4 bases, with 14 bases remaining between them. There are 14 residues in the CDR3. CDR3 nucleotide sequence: TGTGCCAGCAGCCTCAGGGGTCCGAGCTATGGCTACACCTTC. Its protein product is CASSLRGPSYGYTF.

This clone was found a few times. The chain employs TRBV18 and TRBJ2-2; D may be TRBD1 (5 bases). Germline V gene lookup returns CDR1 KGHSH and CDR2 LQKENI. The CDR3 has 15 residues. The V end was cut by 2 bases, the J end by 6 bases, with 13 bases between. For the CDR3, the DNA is TGTGCCAGCTCACCAAATCAGGGTAGAGCCGGGGAGCTGTTTTTT. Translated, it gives CASSPNQGRAGELFF.

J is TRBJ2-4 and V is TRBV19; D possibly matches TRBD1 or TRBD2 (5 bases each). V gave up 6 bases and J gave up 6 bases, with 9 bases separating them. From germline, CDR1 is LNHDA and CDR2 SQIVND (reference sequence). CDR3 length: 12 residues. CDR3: CASRPGGNIQYF. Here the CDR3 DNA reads TGTGCCAGTAGACCTGGGGGAAACATTCAGTACTTC.

The CDR3 DNA follows: TGTGCCAGCAGCGCAACAGGGGTGGGGGGTTCAGAGACCCAGTACTTC. Protein: CASSATGVGGSETQYF. The chain employs TRBV9 and TRBJ2-5, with a tentative D call TRBD1 (7 bases). The CDR3 spans 16 residues. V lost 3 bases, J lost 4 bases, and 19 bases lay in between. The germline V gene encodes CDR1 SGDLS and CDR2 YYNGEE.

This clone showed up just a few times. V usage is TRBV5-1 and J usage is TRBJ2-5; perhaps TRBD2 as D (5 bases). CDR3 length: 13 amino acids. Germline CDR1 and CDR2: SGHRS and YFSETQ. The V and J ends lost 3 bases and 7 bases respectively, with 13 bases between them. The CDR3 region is CASSSLGGRTQYF. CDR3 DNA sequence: TGCGCCAGCAGCTCGCTCGGAGGAAGGACCCAGTACTTC.

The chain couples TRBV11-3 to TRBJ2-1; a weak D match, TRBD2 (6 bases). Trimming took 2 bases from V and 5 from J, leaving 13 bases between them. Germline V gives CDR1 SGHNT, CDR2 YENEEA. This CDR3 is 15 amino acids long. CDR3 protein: CASSLSGEVHNEQFF. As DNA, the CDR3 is TGTGCCAGCAGCTTATCCGGGGAGGTTCACAATGAGCAGTTCTTC.

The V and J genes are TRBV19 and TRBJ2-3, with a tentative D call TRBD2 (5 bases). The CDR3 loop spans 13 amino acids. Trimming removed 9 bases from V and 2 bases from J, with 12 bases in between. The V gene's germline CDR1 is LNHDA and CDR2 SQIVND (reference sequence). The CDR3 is CASRGLITDTQYF. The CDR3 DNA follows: TGTGCCAGCAGAGGACTGATCACAGATACGCAGTATTTT.

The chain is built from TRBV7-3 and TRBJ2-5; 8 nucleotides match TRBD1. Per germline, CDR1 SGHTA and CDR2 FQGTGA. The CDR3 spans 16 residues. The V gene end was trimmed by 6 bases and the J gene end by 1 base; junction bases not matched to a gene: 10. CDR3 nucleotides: TGTGCCAGCAGTGCCGGACAGGGAACGTCCCAAGAGACCCAGTACTTC. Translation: CASSAGQGTSQETQYF.